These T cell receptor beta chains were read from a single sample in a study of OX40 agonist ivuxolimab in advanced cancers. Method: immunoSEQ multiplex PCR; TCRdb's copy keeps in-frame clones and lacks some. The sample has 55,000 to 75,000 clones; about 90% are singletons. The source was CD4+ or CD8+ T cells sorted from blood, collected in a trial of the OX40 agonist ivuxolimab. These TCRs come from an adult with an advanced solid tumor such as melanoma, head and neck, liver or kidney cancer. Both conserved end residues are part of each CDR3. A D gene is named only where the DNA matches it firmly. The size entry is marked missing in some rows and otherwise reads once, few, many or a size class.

CDR3aa: CASRLSKTGELFF
CDR3nt: TGTGCCAGCAGACTATCTAAAACCGGGGAGCTGTTTTTT
abundance: NA
v_gene: TRBV27
j_gene: TRBJ2-2
d_gene: NA

CDR3aa: CASASGTSSYNEQFF
CDR3nt: TGTGCCAGCGCATCCGGGACAAGCTCCTACAATGAGCAGTTCTTC
abundance: NA
v_gene: TRBV28
j_gene: TRBJ2-1
d_gene: NA

CDR3aa: CASSSRGTVHSYEQYF
CDR3nt: TGTGCCAGCAGTTCCCGTGGGACAGTCCATTCCTACGAGCAGTACTTC
abundance: NA
v_gene: TRBV6-5
j_gene: TRBJ2-7
d_gene: TRBD1

CDR3aa: CASSAEAVFNTEAFF
CDR3nt: TGTGCCAGCTCCGCGGAGGCCGTCTTCAACACTGAAGCTTTCTTT
abundance: NA
v_gene: TRBV6-1
j_gene: TRBJ1-1
d_gene: NA

CDR3aa: CASSPVLATYNEQFF
CDR3nt: TGTGCCAGCAGTCCCGTCCTAGCGACGTACAATGAGCAGTTCTTC
abundance: NA
v_gene: TRBV27
j_gene: TRBJ2-1
d_gene: NA

CDR3aa: CASSPLGEKLFF
CDR3nt: TGTGCCAGCAGCCCGTTAGGTGAAAAACTGTTTTTT
abundance: NA
v_gene: TRBV5-6
j_gene: TRBJ1-4
d_gene: NA

CDR3aa: CASRLRLSAEQFF
CDR3nt: TGTGCCAGCAGATTAAGACTATCCGCTGAGCAGTTCTTC
abundance: large
v_gene: TRBV2
j_gene: TRBJ2-1
d_gene: NA

CDR3aa: CASGEGDEQYF
CDR3nt: TGTGCCAGCGGGGAGGGGGACGAGCAGTACTTC
abundance: NA
v_gene: TRBV27
j_gene: TRBJ2-7
d_gene: NA

CDR3aa: CASSFSGSSYEQYF
CDR3nt: TGTGCCAGCAGTTTTAGCGGGAGCTCCTACGAGCAGTACTTC
abundance: NA
v_gene: TRBV27
j_gene: TRBJ2-7
d_gene: TRBD2

CDR3aa: CASSSHYEQYF
CDR3nt: TGTGCCAGCAGCTCCCACTACGAGCAGTACTTC
abundance: NA
v_gene: TRBV5-4
j_gene: TRBJ2-7
d_gene: NA

CDR3aa: CASSSLSGELFF
CDR3nt: TGTGCCAGCAGCTCCCTTTCCGGGGAGCTGTTTTTT
abundance: NA
v_gene: TRBV7-7
j_gene: TRBJ2-2
d_gene: NA

CDR3aa: CATQSGLANEQYF
CDR3nt: TGTGCCACCCAATCGGGTCTAGCGAACGAGCAGTACTTC
abundance: NA
v_gene: TRBV27
j_gene: TRBJ2-7
d_gene: NA

CDR3aa: CASSPKGGGTGELFF
CDR3nt: TGTGCCAGCAGTCCAAAAGGAGGAGGGACCGGGGAGCTGTTTTTT
abundance: NA
v_gene: TRBV11-2
j_gene: TRBJ2-2
d_gene: NA

CDR3aa: CASSEFAGSTDTQYF
CDR3nt: TGTGCCAGCAGTGAATTCGCGGGCAGCACAGATACGCAGTATTTT
abundance: NA
v_gene: TRBV6-1
j_gene: TRBJ2-3
d_gene: NA

CDR3aa: CASSQPGDTDTQYF
CDR3nt: TGCGCCAGCAGCCAACCGGGAGACACAGATACGCAGTATTTT
abundance: NA
v_gene: TRBV4-1
j_gene: TRBJ2-3
d_gene: NA

CDR3aa: CASSTLQGASYGYTF
CDR3nt: TGTGCCAGCAGTACCCTACAGGGGGCCAGCTATGGCTACACCTTC
abundance: NA
v_gene: TRBV6-6
j_gene: TRBJ1-2
d_gene: TRBD1

CDR3aa: CASSLATGVLADTQYF
CDR3nt: TGTGCCAGCAGCTTGGCGACAGGGGTGTTGGCAGATACGCAGTATTTT
abundance: NA
v_gene: TRBV5-6
j_gene: TRBJ2-3
d_gene: TRBD1

CDR3aa: CASSLAFGTEAFF
CDR3nt: TGTGCCAGCAGCTTAGCGTTTGGCACTGAAGCTTTCTTT
abundance: NA
v_gene: TRBV7-6
j_gene: TRBJ1-1
d_gene: NA

CDR3aa: CASSWEVSTLGYTF
CDR3nt: TGTGCCAGCAGTTGGGAAGTCTCGACCTTAGGCTACACCTTC
abundance: NA
v_gene: TRBV6-1
j_gene: TRBJ1-2
d_gene: NA

CDR3aa: CATSRDSGFPEQFF
CDR3nt: TGTGCCACCAGCAGAGACTCAGGGTTCCCTGAGCAGTTCTTC
abundance: NA
v_gene: TRBV15
j_gene: TRBJ2-1
d_gene: NA

CDR3aa: CASSLGRSTDTQYF
CDR3nt: TGCGCCAGCAGCCTGGGCCGTAGCACAGATACGCAGTATTTT
abundance: once
v_gene: TRBV4-1
j_gene: TRBJ2-3
d_gene: NA

CDR3aa: CASSSGGSRIWEQYF
CDR3nt: TGTGCCAGCAGCTCCGGCGGGAGTAGGATCTGGGAGCAGTACTTC
abundance: once
v_gene: TRBV7-8
j_gene: TRBJ2-7
d_gene: TRBD2

CDR3aa: CASSTGYGANVLTF
CDR3nt: TGTGCCAGCAGTACAGGGTATGGGGCCAACGTCCTGACTTTC
abundance: NA
v_gene: TRBV2
j_gene: TRBJ2-6
d_gene: NA

CDR3aa: CASSSSDFSGRNNEQFF
CDR3nt: TGTGCCAGCAGCTCCTCTGACTTTAGCGGGAGGAACAATGAGCAGTTCTTC
abundance: NA
v_gene: TRBV7-2
j_gene: TRBJ2-1
d_gene: TRBD2

CDR3aa: CASSLRLSTTDTQYF
CDR3nt: TGTGCCAGCAGCTTGAGGCTGAGTACGACAGATACGCAGTATTTT
abundance: NA
v_gene: TRBV7-6
j_gene: TRBJ2-3
d_gene: NA

CDR3aa: CAISVGGNNEQFF
CDR3nt: TGTGCCATCAGTGTGGGGGGTAACAATGAGCAGTTCTTC
abundance: NA
v_gene: TRBV10-3
j_gene: TRBJ2-1
d_gene: NA

CDR3aa: CASSSALSSYEQYF
CDR3nt: TGTGCCAGCAGTTCAGCATTAAGCTCCTACGAGCAGTACTTC
abundance: NA
v_gene: TRBV27
j_gene: TRBJ2-7
d_gene: NA

CDR3aa: CASSQDRGAGQPQHF
CDR3nt: TGCGCCAGCAGCCAAGATCGGGGGGCTGGTCAGCCCCAGCATTTT
abundance: NA
v_gene: TRBV4-3
j_gene: TRBJ1-5
d_gene: NA

CDR3aa: CASSLEAGVQETQYF
CDR3nt: TGTGCCAGCAGCTTAGAGGCGGGGGTACAAGAGACCCAGTACTTC
abundance: NA
v_gene: TRBV7-2
j_gene: TRBJ2-5
d_gene: TRBD2

CDR3aa: CASSPEKDYEQYF
CDR3nt: TGTGCCAGCAGCCCGGAGAAGGACTACGAGCAGTACTTC
abundance: NA
v_gene: TRBV11-3
j_gene: TRBJ2-7
d_gene: NA

CDR3aa: CASSLPGGAYNEQFF
CDR3nt: TGTGCCAGCAGTTTACCAGGGGGGGCCTACAATGAGCAGTTCTTC
abundance: NA
v_gene: TRBV27
j_gene: TRBJ2-1
d_gene: NA

CDR3aa: CAWDRGYQETQYF
CDR3nt: TGTGCCTGGGACAGGGGGTACCAAGAGACCCAGTACTTC
abundance: NA
v_gene: TRBV30
j_gene: TRBJ2-5
d_gene: TRBD1

CDR3aa: CSVTVYNKQFF
CDR3nt: TGCAGCGTTACCGTATACAATAAGCAGTTCTTC
abundance: NA
v_gene: TRBV29-1
j_gene: TRBJ2-1
d_gene: NA

CDR3aa: CASDRSGRFTDTQYF
CDR3nt: TGTGCCAGCGACCGTAGCGGGAGGTTCACAGATACGCAGTATTTT
abundance: NA
v_gene: TRBV11-2
j_gene: TRBJ2-3
d_gene: TRBD2

CDR3aa: CASALASYEQYF
CDR3nt: TGTGCCAGCGCCCTGGCCTCCTACGAGCAGTACTTC
abundance: NA
v_gene: TRBV6-6
j_gene: TRBJ2-7
d_gene: NA

CDR3aa: CATSRTAEGSETQYF
CDR3nt: TGTGCCACCAGCAGGACGGCGGAGGGGTCCGAGACCCAGTACTTC
abundance: NA
v_gene: TRBV15
j_gene: TRBJ2-5
d_gene: NA

CDR3aa: CASTSGSGDEQFF
CDR3nt: TGTGCCAGCACTTCGGGTAGCGGGGATGAGCAGTTCTTC
abundance: once
v_gene: TRBV6-5
j_gene: TRBJ2-1
d_gene: TRBD2

CDR3aa: CASSQRVVEGYNEQFF
CDR3nt: TGCGCCAGCAGCCAAAGGGTTGTGGAGGGCTACAATGAGCAGTTCTTC
abundance: NA
v_gene: TRBV4-3
j_gene: TRBJ2-1
d_gene: NA

CDR3aa: CASSLASRRQTQYF
CDR3nt: TGTGCCAGCAGCTTGGCGTCCAGGCGGCAGACCCAGTACTTC
abundance: NA
v_gene: TRBV5-6
j_gene: TRBJ2-5
d_gene: NA

CDR3aa: CASSSQRQSYEQYF
CDR3nt: TGTGCCAGCAGCTCCCAGCGACAGTCCTACGAGCAGTACTTC
abundance: NA
v_gene: TRBV5-6
j_gene: TRBJ2-7
d_gene: NA

CDR3aa: CASSRTLRESYEQYF
CDR3nt: TGTGCCAGCAGTCGGACGTTGCGGGAGAGCTACGAGCAGTACTTC
abundance: NA
v_gene: TRBV27
j_gene: TRBJ2-7
d_gene: TRBD2

CDR3aa: CASSLLGTNEKLFF
CDR3nt: TGTGCCAGCAGCTTACTAGGAACTAATGAAAAACTGTTTTTT
abundance: NA
v_gene: TRBV7-2
j_gene: TRBJ1-4
d_gene: NA

CDR3aa: CASSLTTGFTEAFF
CDR3nt: TGTGCCAGCAGCCTGACGACAGGGTTTACTGAAGCTTTCTTT
abundance: NA
v_gene: TRBV7-2
j_gene: TRBJ1-1
d_gene: TRBD1

CDR3aa: CASSEAAGGPLEQYF
CDR3nt: TGTGCCAGCAGTGAAGCTGCGGGAGGGCCCCTCGAGCAGTACTTC
abundance: NA
v_gene: TRBV2
j_gene: TRBJ2-7
d_gene: TRBD2

CDR3aa: CASSEGTAEQYF
CDR3nt: TGTGCCAGCAGTGAGGGGACTGCCGAGCAGTACTTC
abundance: NA
v_gene: TRBV25-1
j_gene: TRBJ2-7
d_gene: NA

CDR3aa: CASSQELESQTAYEQYF
CDR3nt: TGCGCCAGCAGCCAAGAACTAGAATCGCAGACGGCCTACGAGCAGTACTTC
abundance: NA
v_gene: TRBV4-3
j_gene: TRBJ2-7
d_gene: NA

CDR3aa: CASSHESDTQYF
CDR3nt: TGTGCCAGCAGCCATGAGTCCGATACGCAGTATTTT
abundance: NA
v_gene: TRBV14
j_gene: TRBJ2-3
d_gene: NA

CDR3aa: CASSPGQGGQPQHF
CDR3nt: TGTGCCAGCAGCCCGGGACAGGGAGGTCAGCCCCAGCATTTT
abundance: NA
v_gene: TRBV5-8
j_gene: TRBJ1-5
d_gene: TRBD1

CDR3aa: CASSYSWETQYF
CDR3nt: TGTGCCAGCAGTTACTCGTGGGAGACCCAGTACTTC
abundance: NA
v_gene: TRBV6-5
j_gene: TRBJ2-5
d_gene: NA

CDR3aa: CASSPRGSRSYEQYF
CDR3nt: TGTGCCAGCAGCCCCCGGGGGAGCCGGTCCTACGAGCAGTACTTC
abundance: NA
v_gene: TRBV9
j_gene: TRBJ2-7
d_gene: NA

CDR3aa: CASSAYRVTGELFF
CDR3nt: TGTGCCAGCAGCGCTTACAGGGTAACCGGGGAGCTGTTTTTT
abundance: NA
v_gene: TRBV9
j_gene: TRBJ2-2
d_gene: NA

CDR3aa: CASSKVSKNTYSNQPQHF
CDR3nt: TGTGCCAGCAGCAAAGTCAGCAAGAACACCTATAGCAATCAGCCCCAGCATTTT
abundance: NA
v_gene: TRBV21-1
j_gene: TRBJ1-5
d_gene: NA

CDR3aa: CASSEWGSLNTEAFF
CDR3nt: TGTGCCAGCAGTGAATGGGGCAGTTTGAACACTGAAGCTTTCTTT
abundance: NA
v_gene: TRBV25-1
j_gene: TRBJ1-1
d_gene: NA

CDR3aa: CASRQGIVGELFF
CDR3nt: TGTGCCAGCAGACAGGGTATTGTCGGGGAGCTGTTTTTT
abundance: NA
v_gene: TRBV6-5
j_gene: TRBJ2-2
d_gene: NA

CDR3aa: CASSYSTSGTGELFF
CDR3nt: TGTGCCAGCAGTTACAGTACTAGCGGTACCGGGGAGCTGTTTTTT
abundance: NA
v_gene: TRBV6-5
j_gene: TRBJ2-2
d_gene: TRBD2